Following are 16 T cell receptor beta chains from one sample sequenced in a study of OX40 agonist ivuxolimab in advanced cancers. Library method: the immunoSEQ multiplex PCR assay. Imported from immuneACCESS, the table was reduced by TCRdb to in-frame sequences with V and J called. These copies leave out some clones; in studies compared against another copy, an unresolved V gene accounts for under half, and the cause of the remainder is not known. This sample gives tens of thousands of clones in total; around 81% of them show up just once. In total, the top ten clones hold 4% to 4.5% of the sample. The sample was CD4+ or CD8+ T cells sorted from blood, taken in a trial of the OX40 agonist ivuxolimab. All receptors derive from an adult with an advanced solid tumor such as melanoma, head and neck, liver or kidney cancer.

This clone was recorded a few times. The same CDR3 also results from other DNA sequences found in this sample. CDR3 in amino acids: CASSDGLNTEAFF. The DNA of the CDR3 is TGTGCCAGCAGTGACGGACTGAACACTGAAGCTTTCTTT. The chain combines TRBV6-1 with TRBJ1-1, with D unresolved. Per the germline V gene, CDR1 is MNHNS and CDR2 is SASEGT. The CDR3 consists of 13 residues. With 3 bases removed from V and 0 bases from J, the gap between germline ends came to 5 bases.

V is TRBV21-1 and J is TRBJ1-2. TRBV21-1 is listed as a pseudogene. The CDR3 length is 13 residues. DNA of the CDR3: TGTGCCAGCAGCAAGCACACTCAGTATGGCTACACCTTC. Amino acid sequence: CASSKHTQYGYTF.

This clone showed up just a few times. The chain recombines TRBV6-6 with TRBJ2-2, with D perhaps TRBD2 (5 bases). The V and J ends lost 10 bases and 2 bases respectively, with 17 bases between them. The CDR3 contains 15 residues. Germline loops: CDR1 MNHNY, CDR2 SVGAGI (reference sequence). CDR3 nucleotide sequence: TGTGCCACCGGTGTGGCGGGTCCTAACACCGGGGAGCTGTTTTTT. Its protein is CATGVAGPNTGELFF.

The rearrangement joins TRBV6-5 to TRBJ1-2, with D unresolved. There are 12 residues in the CDR3. Germline values: CDR1 MNHEY, CDR2 SVGAGI. The germline V and J ends were trimmed by 6 bases and 2 bases, with 7 bases remaining between them. The CDR3 nucleotides are TGTGCCAGCAGCCTCGCCAACTATGGCTACACCTTC. Residues: CASSLANYGYTF.

CDR3: CASSPGTTDTQYF. The CDR3 nucleotides read TGTGCCAGTAGTCCAGGGACCACAGATACGCAGTATTTT. The gene calls are TRBV19 and TRBJ2-3, with D perhaps being TRBD1 or TRBD2 (5 bases each). Germline V gives CDR1 LNHDA, CDR2 SQIVND (reference sequence). The CDR3 has 13 residues. Trimming took 5 bases from V and 2 from J, leaving 8 bases between them.

The rearrangement uses TRBV5-1 and TRBJ1-1; D ambiguous. The V end was cut by 4 bases, the J end by 2 bases, with 9 bases between. The germline gives CDR1 SGHRS, CDR2 YFSETQ. The CDR3 is 13 residues long. CDR3 DNA: TGCGCCAGCAGCCTAAACGTTAACACTGAAGCTTTCTTT. Its protein product is CASSLNVNTEAFF.

The chain is built from TRBV29-1 and TRBJ1-5, with 9 bases that match TRBD1. The V gene end was trimmed by 4 bases and the J gene end by 0 bases; junction bases not matched to a gene: 1. Per germline, CDR1 SQVTM and CDR2 ANQGSEA. CDR3 length: 14 amino acids. CDR3: CSVGTGVSNQPQHF. In nucleotides, the CDR3 is TGCAGCGTTGGGACAGGGGTTAGCAATCAGCCCCAGCATTTT. Based on the CDR3 plus reference TRBV29-1 and TRBJ1-5, the full variable domain is SAVISQKPSRDICQRGTSLTIQCQVDSQVTMMFWYRQQPGQSLTLIATANQGSEATYESGFVIDKFPISRPNLTFSTLTVSNMSPEDSSIYLCSVGTGVSNQPQHFGDGTRLSIL.

This clone has just a few counts. The rearrangement joins TRBV7-6 to TRBJ2-7; D is unclear. V was pared by 1 base and J by 6 bases, with 7 bases between. Germline CDR1 is SGHVS and CDR2 is FNYEAQ. The CDR3 consists of 12 residues. CDR3 loop: CASSLGPGEQYF. For the CDR3, the DNA is TGTGCCAGCAGCTTAGGCCCAGGCGAGCAGTACTTC. The full variable domain, its missing parts supplied by reference TRBV7-6 and TRBJ2-7, is GAGVSQSPRYKVTKRGQDVALRCDPISGHVSLYWYRQALGQGPEFLTYFNYEAQQDKSGLPNDRFSAERPEGSISTLTIQRTEQRDSAMYRCASSLGPGEQYFGPGTRLTVT.

The chain couples TRBV11-1 to TRBJ1-2, with unresolved D. V gave up 4 bases and J gave up 8 bases, with 17 bases separating them. The V gene's germline CDR1 is SGHAT and CDR2 FQDESV (reference sequence). CDR3 length: 14 amino acids. DNA of the CDR3: TGTGCCAGCAGCTCCGATCAGAAGGGATGGGGCTACACCTTC. Translated, it gives CASSSDQKGWGYTF.

The gene calls are TRBV5-6 and TRBJ1-4, with a tentative D call TRBD1 (5 bases). Germline V gene sequence: CDR1 SGHDT, CDR2 YYEEEE. This CDR3 spans 16 amino acids. V was cut by 1 base and J by 8 bases, with 18 bases left in between. CDR3 in amino acids: CASSLSGHTLREKLFF. CDR3 bases: TGTGCCAGCAGCTTGTCGGGGCACACCCTGAGGGAAAAACTGTTTTTT.

The rearrangement uses TRBV28 and TRBJ1-2; 10 bases line up with TRBD1. This CDR3 is built from 14 residues. V lost 2 bases, J lost 7 bases, and 4 bases stayed unmatched. Germline assignment: CDR1 MDHEN and CDR2 SYDVKM. CDR3 region: CASSLLTGGLGYTF. The DNA of the CDR3 is TGTGCCAGCAGTTTACTGACAGGGGGCCTTGGCTACACCTTC.

A few counts support this clone. The chain carries TRBV28 and TRBJ1-4; D is undetermined. Per germline, CDR1 MDHEN and CDR2 SYDVKM. The V and J ends lost 5 bases and 7 bases respectively, with 14 bases between them. The CDR3 contains 14 residues. Written as DNA, the CDR3 is TGTGCCAGCAGTCCCCCCGGGGTCCCTGAAAAACTGTTTTTT. Translation gives CASSPPGVPEKLFF.

This clone came up once. J is TRBJ2-7 and V is TRBV4-1, with a tentative D call TRBD1 (6 bases). This CDR3 region has 14 residues. The V gene's germline CDR1 is MGHRA and CDR2 YSYEKL. V lost 0 bases and J lost 4, with 10 bases in between. As DNA, the CDR3 is TGCGCCAGCAGCCAAGAGTACAGGGATTACGAGCAGTACTTC. As protein: CASSQEYRDYEQYF.

V is TRBV6-1 and J is TRBJ1-1; tentatively, D is TRBD1 (6 bases). V lost 4 bases and J 5 bases, leaving 11 bases between the germline ends. The germline gives CDR1 MNHNS, CDR2 SASEGT. CDR3 size: 13 residues. DNA for the CDR3: TGTGCCAGCAGTGCACAGGGACTAACTGAAGCTTTCTTT. It specifies CASSAQGLTEAFF.

The V gene is TRBV25-1, the J gene TRBJ1-5, with 7 bases fitting TRBD1. Germline V gene data show CDR1 as MGHDK and CDR2 as SYGVNS. V dropped 4 bases and J dropped 3; count of bases not matched to a gene: 3. The length of the CDR3 is 14 residues. The CDR3 spells CASSATGTNQPQHF. The CDR3 DNA reads TGTGCCAGCAGTGCGACAGGGACCAATCAGCCCCAGCATTTT.

This chain joins TRBV7-8 and TRBJ2-5; the match to TRBD2 covers 9 bases. The CDR3 length is 16 residues. V dropped 5 bases and J dropped 3; count of bases not matched to a gene: 10. The germline V gene has CDR1 SGHVS and CDR2 FQNEAQ. The CDR3 is CASSQIGTSREETQYF. The CDR3 nucleotides are TGTGCCAGCAGCCAGATTGGGACTAGCAGGGAAGAGACCCAGTACTTC.